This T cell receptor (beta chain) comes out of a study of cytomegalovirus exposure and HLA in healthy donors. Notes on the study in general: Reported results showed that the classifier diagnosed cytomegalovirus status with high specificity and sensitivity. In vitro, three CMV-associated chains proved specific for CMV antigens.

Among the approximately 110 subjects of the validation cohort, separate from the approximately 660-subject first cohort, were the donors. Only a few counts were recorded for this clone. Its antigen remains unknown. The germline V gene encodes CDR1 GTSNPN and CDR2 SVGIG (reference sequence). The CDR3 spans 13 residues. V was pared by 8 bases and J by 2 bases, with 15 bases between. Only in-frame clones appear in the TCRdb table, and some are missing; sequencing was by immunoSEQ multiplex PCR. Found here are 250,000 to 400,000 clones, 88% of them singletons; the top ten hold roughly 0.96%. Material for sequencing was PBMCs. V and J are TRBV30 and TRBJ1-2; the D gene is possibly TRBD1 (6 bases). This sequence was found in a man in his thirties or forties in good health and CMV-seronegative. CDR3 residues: CARSQGTNYGYTF. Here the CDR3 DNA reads TGTGCCCGGTCCCAGGGGACCAACTATGGCTACACCTTC.